The 14 T cell receptor beta chains in this list originate from one sample, sequenced in a study of T cell repertoires in cytomegalovirus infection. These TCRs are of unknown antigen specificity. TCRdb re-derived calls from the reads in MiXCR, one entry per CDR3 protein. Counted here are 340,000 or so distinct CDR3 sequences, roughly 25% occurring once; the ten biggest clones make up 10% to 15%. This material consisted of cultured PBMCs, taken from culture after CMV antigen stimulation. The receptors come from a human donor in good health (CMV status not recorded). Some clones in this sample may be carry-over from other donors' samples.

This clonotype was detected only once. The chain combines TRBV6-2 or TRBV6-3 with TRBJ2-3; D remains ambiguous. This CDR3 has 17 residues. The V gene's germline CDR1 is MNHEY and CDR2 SVGEGT. The V and J ends lost 5 bases and 1 base respectively, with 19 bases between them. Here the CDR3 reads CASSANPRRYRTDTQYF. The CDR3 DNA follows: TGTGCCAGCAGTGCAAACCCCCGCCGGTACCGCACAGATACGCAGTATTTT.

The J gene is TRBJ1-1, the V gene TRBV6-6; the match to TRBD1 covers 7 bases. V lost 2 bases, J lost 1 base, and 7 bases stayed unmatched. The CDR3 consists of 16 residues. Per the germline V gene, CDR1 is MNHNY and CDR2 is SVGAGI (reference sequence). For the CDR3, the DNA is TGTGCCAGCAGTTACCCCCGGACAGGAGAGAACACTGAAGCTTTCTTT. Its translation: CASSYPRTGENTEAFF.

This clonotype occurred a few times. V gene TRBV12-3 or TRBV12-4 combines with J gene TRBJ1-1; D uncertain. This CDR3 region has 12 residues. The V end lost 6 bases, the J end lost 0 bases, and 5 bases lay between the germline ends. The CDR3 region has the DNA TGTGCCAGCAGAAATTTGAACACTGAAGCTTTCTTT. It codes for CASRNLNTEAFF.

The rearrangement links TRBV18 to TRBJ2-6; weak D call: TRBD1 (5 bases). From germline, CDR1 is KGHSH and CDR2 LQKENI. CDR3 length: 16 amino acids. Trimming left V 1 base short and J 2 bases short, with 9 bases between. DNA for the CDR3: TGTGCCAGCTCACCACTCAGGGCAACTGGGGCCAACGTCCTGACTTTC. This codes for CASSPLRATGANVLTF.

V and J are TRBV11-3 and TRBJ1-4; the D is unclear. Germline CDR1 is SGHNT and CDR2 is YENEEA. V was pared by 2 bases and J by 7 bases, with 11 bases between. The CDR3 length is 14 residues. CDR3 DNA: TGTGCCAGCAGCTTAACCCGCGCCAGTGAAAAACTGTTTTTT. This gives the protein CASSLTRASEKLFF. Variable domain in full (rest from reference TRBV11-3 and TRBJ1-4): EAGVVQSPRYKIIEKKQPVAFWCNPISGHNTLYWYLQNLGQGPELLIRYENEEAVDDSQLPKDRFSAERLKGVDSTLKIQPAELGDSAVYLCASSLTRASEKLFFGSGTQLSVL.

This chain links TRBV25-1 with TRBJ2-7; the match to TRBD2 covers 14 bases. Germline loops: CDR1 MGHDK, CDR2 SYGVNS. V lost 7 bases and J lost 3; bases outside the gene matches: 2. The length of the CDR3 is 14 residues. The CDR3 is CASTGLAGDYEQYF. CDR3 coding DNA: TGTGCCAGCACGGGACTAGCGGGGGACTACGAGCAGTACTTC.

This clonotype was seen a few times. The chain recombines TRBV6-6 with TRBJ2-7; TRBD1 might be the D (6 bases). This CDR3 is 12 amino acids long. The V gene lost 6 bases and the J gene lost 4 bases, with 10 bases spanning the gap. Germline V gene lookup returns CDR1 MNHNY and CDR2 SVGAGI (reference sequence). The CDR3 region is CASRDSRYEQYF. CDR3 coding DNA: TGTGCCAGCAGGGACAGTAGATACGAGCAGTACTTC.

This clonotype was counted ten times or more. The V gene is TRBV11-3, the J gene TRBJ2-7; 11 bases are shared with TRBD2. Trimming took 5 bases from V and 0 from J; bases not matched to a gene: 6. Germline-derived CDR1 and CDR2 are SGHNT and YENEEA. CDR3 length equals 16 residues. CDR3 in DNA: TGTGCCAGCAGCCCAACGACTAGCGGGGTCTCCTACGAGCAGTACGTC. Protein product: CASSPTTSGVSYEQYV.

This clonotype was picked up a small number of times. The chain combines TRBV19 with TRBJ1-2, with D unresolved. V shed 3 bases and J shed 0 bases, with 2 bases lying between them. The CDR3 has 12 amino acids. CDR1 and CDR2 from the germline V gene are LNHDA and SQIVND (reference sequence). DNA for the CDR3: TGTGCCAGTAGTATCACTAACTATGGCTACACCTTC. This translates into CASSITNYGYTF.

The chain links TRBV6-2 or TRBV6-3 to TRBJ2-7; possible D gene TRBD2, 5 bases. The V end lost 0 bases, the J end lost 6 bases, and 15 bases lay between the germline ends. The CDR3 consists of 15 residues. Germline V gene lookup returns CDR1 MNHEY and CDR2 SVGEGT. In nucleotides, the CDR3 is TGTGCCAGCAGTTACTCGCTCGGAGGACCGGCCGAGCAGTACGTC. As protein: CASSYSLGGPAEQYV.

In this sample, this clonotype turned up many times. The gene calls are TRBV7-8 and TRBJ1-1; D is unclear. Trimming cost V 3 bases and J 2 bases, with 7 bases left between them. Per the germline V gene, CDR1 is SGHVS and CDR2 is FQNEAQ. This CDR3 comprises 13 residues. For the CDR3, the DNA is TGTGCCAGCAGCTTCTCGGTTAACACTGAAGCTTTCTTT. Translation: CASSFSVNTEAFF.

A few counts support this clonotype. The chain recombines TRBV5-1 with TRBJ2-5, with TRBD1 matching over 9 bases. V dropped 3 bases and J dropped 2; count of bases not matched to a gene: 5. CDR1 SGHRS and CDR2 YFSETQ come from the germline V gene. The CDR3 consists of 15 residues. The CDR3 nucleotides read TGCGCCAGCAGCTCTGGGGACAGGGAACAAGAGACCCAGTACTTC. Its protein product is CASSSGDREQETQYF. Based on the CDR3 plus reference TRBV5-1 and TRBJ2-5, the full variable domain is KAGVTQTPRYLIKTRGQQVTLSCSPISGHRSVSWYQQTPGQGLQFLFEYFSETQRNKGNFPGRFSGRQFSNSRSEMNVSTLELGDSALYLCASSSGDREQETQYFGPGTRLLVL.

This chain uses TRBV28 with TRBJ2-5; weak D call: TRBD1 (6 bases). Germline V gives CDR1 MDHEN, CDR2 SYDVKM. The CDR3 is 15 residues long. V was pared by 5 bases and J by 1 base, with 14 bases between. The CDR3, as DNA: TGTGCCAGCAGTCCGGCCCAGGGGTCCCAAGAGACCCAGTACTTC. The encoded protein is CASSPAQGSQETQYF.

This clonotype was picked up a small number of times. The DNA for the CDR3 is TGTGCCAGCAGCTTAGGGGCTAGCGGGAGCAGCCTAGATACGCAGTATTTT. Amino acid sequence: CASSLGASGSSLDTQYF. This chain joins TRBV7-2 and TRBJ2-3; 10 positions agree with TRBD2. This CDR3 spans 17 amino acids. With 1 base clipped from V and 5 bases from J, the junction kept 9 bases outside the gene matches. Germline V gene sequence: CDR1 SGHTA, CDR2 FQGNSA.